The 9 T cell receptor beta chains presented below share a single source sample, sequenced in a study of tumor-infiltrating lymphocytes in localized non-small cell lung cancer. Sequencing used immunoSEQ multiplex PCR; TCRdb keeps in-frame clones, though not all of them. The data contain some 15,000 clones, roughly four fifths of them singletons. Sequences were obtained from lung tumor tissue. The source is a human donor with non-small cell lung cancer.

This clone has only one observation. The V and J genes are TRBV23-1 and TRBJ2-6, with TRBD1 identical over 9 bases. TRBV23-1 is an ORF, with its function uncertain. The junction had 13 bases not matched to a gene; V was cut back by 2 bases and J by 2 bases. The CDR3 contains 20 residues. This CDR3 reads CASSQGITGGDITGANVLTF. The CDR3 nucleotides are TGCGCCAGCAGTCAAGGAATTACAGGGGGCGATATAACTGGGGCCAACGTCCTGACTTTC.

The rearrangement uses TRBV7-2 and TRBJ2-5; D not certain. The CDR3 loop spans 15 amino acids. Germline V gives CDR1 SGHTA, CDR2 FQGNSA. The V gene lost 2 bases and the J gene lost 2 bases, with 12 bases spanning the gap. DNA of the CDR3: TGTGCCAGCAGCTTACTTTGGGGTCAACAAGAGACCCAGTACTTC. Encoded protein: CASSLLWGQQETQYF.

The chain recombines TRBV11-2 with TRBJ2-7, with TRBD2 matching over 7 bases. The length of the CDR3 is 16 residues. The germline V gene has CDR1 SGHAT and CDR2 FQNNGV. V lost 0 bases, J lost 2 bases, and 7 bases stayed unmatched. DNA for the CDR3: TGTGCCAGCAGCTTAGATGGGCTAGCGGTAACCTACGAGCAGTACTTC. This translates into CASSLDGLAVTYEQYF.

This rearrangement joins TRBV7-2 to TRBJ2-7, with 11 bases fitting TRBD1. Per the germline V gene, CDR1 is SGHTA and CDR2 is FQGNSA. The J segment lost 3 bases and the V segment lost 1 base, leaving 5 bases of the junction unmatched. This CDR3 is built from 16 residues. Written as DNA, the CDR3 is TGTGCCAGCAGCTTAGGTTTGGGGACAGGGGGCTACGAGCAGTACTTC. Translated, it gives CASSLGLGTGGYEQYF.

V is TRBV11-1 and J is TRBJ1-4; D gene ambiguous. CDR1 is SGHAT, CDR2 FQDESV, per germline (reference sequence). Trimming shortened V by 5 bases and J by 1 base, and 8 bases separated the two germline ends. This CDR3 comprises 14 residues. CDR3 sequence: CASSRGGTNEKLFF. The DNA for the CDR3 is TGTGCCAGCAGCCGAGGAGGAACTAATGAAAAACTGTTTTTT.

The chain links TRBV2 to TRBJ1-2; maybe TRBD1 (5 bases). Per germline, CDR1 SNHLY and CDR2 FYNNEI. The CDR3 extends over 12 amino acids. V lost 6 bases and J lost 4, with 9 bases in between. This chain's CDR3 is CASRGVLYGYTF. The CDR3, as DNA: TGTGCCAGCAGAGGGGTTCTCTATGGCTACACCTTC.

This clone appeared once. The rearrangement uses TRBV6-1 and TRBJ1-2; 10 bases line up with TRBD1. Germline V gene data show CDR1 as MNHNS and CDR2 as SASEGT. The CDR3 contains 17 residues. V dropped 1 base and J dropped 0; count of bases not matched to a gene: 5. The DNA for the CDR3 is TGTGCCAGCAGTGAAGTATGGGGACAGGGGTCTAACTATGGCTACACCTTC. It specifies CASSEVWGQGSNYGYTF.

The V call is TRBV2, the J call TRBJ2-3; D is uncertain. The V end was cut by 5 bases, the J end by 0 bases, with 12 bases between. The CDR3 loop spans 15 amino acids. Germline CDR1 reads SNHLY; CDR2 reads FYNNEI. This CDR3 reads CASSSLGGSTDTQYF. The CDR3 coding sequence is TGTGCCAGCAGTAGCCTAGGTGGTAGCACAGATACGCAGTATTTT.

By proportion, this clone is medium-sized. V and J are TRBV9 and TRBJ1-5; D unclear. The CDR3 contains 16 residues. V was cut by 0 bases and J by 6 bases, with 16 bases left in between. CDR1 is SGDLS, CDR2 YYNGEE, per germline. This CDR3 is CASSVDAAGTGQPQHF. As DNA, the CDR3 is TGTGCCAGCAGCGTAGATGCAGCGGGAACCGGTCAGCCCCAGCATTTT.